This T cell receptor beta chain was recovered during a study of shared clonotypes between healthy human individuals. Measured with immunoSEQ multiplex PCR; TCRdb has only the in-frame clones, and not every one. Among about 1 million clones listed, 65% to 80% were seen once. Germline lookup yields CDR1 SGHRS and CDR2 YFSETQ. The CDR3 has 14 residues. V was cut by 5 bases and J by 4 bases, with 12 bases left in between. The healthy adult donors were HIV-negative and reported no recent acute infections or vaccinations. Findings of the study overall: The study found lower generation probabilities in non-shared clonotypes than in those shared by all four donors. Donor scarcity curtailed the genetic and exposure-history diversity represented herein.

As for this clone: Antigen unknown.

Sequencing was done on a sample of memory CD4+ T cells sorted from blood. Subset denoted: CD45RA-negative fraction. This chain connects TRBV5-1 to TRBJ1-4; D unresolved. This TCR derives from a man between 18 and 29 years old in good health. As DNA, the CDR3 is TGCGCCAGCAGTCAGCAGAGTTTTAATGAAAAACTGTTTTTT. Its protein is CASSQQSFNEKLFF.